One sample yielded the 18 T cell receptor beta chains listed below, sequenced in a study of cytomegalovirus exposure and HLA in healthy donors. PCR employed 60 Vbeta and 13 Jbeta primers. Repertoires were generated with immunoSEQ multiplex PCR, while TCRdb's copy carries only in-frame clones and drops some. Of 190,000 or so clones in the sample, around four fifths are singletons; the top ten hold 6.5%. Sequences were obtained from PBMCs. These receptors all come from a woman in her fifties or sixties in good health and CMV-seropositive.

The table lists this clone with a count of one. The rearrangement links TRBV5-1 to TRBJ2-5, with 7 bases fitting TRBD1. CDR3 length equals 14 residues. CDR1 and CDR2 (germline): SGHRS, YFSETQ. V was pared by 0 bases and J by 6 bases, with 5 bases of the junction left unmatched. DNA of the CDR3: TGCGCCAGCAGCTTGGAAGGGGGCGCGCAGACCCAGTACTTC. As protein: CASSLEGGAQTQYF.

CDR3 protein: CASSLGQMNTEAFF. In nucleotides, the CDR3 is TGTGCCAGCAGTTTGGGGCAGATGAACACTGAAGCTTTCTTT. V usage is TRBV27 and J usage is TRBJ1-1, with a possible D match to TRBD1 (5 bases). Germline V gene data show CDR1 as MNHEY and CDR2 as SMNVEV (reference sequence). CDR3 length: 14 residues. Trimming removed 3 bases from V and 0 bases from J, with 8 bases in between.

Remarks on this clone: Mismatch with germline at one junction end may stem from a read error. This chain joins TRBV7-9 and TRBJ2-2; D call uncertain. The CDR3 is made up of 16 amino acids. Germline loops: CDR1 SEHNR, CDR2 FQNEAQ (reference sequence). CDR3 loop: CSSSLLETFNTGELFF. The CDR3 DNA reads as TGTTCCAGCAGCTTATTGGAGACCTTCAACACCGGGGAGCTGTTTTTT.

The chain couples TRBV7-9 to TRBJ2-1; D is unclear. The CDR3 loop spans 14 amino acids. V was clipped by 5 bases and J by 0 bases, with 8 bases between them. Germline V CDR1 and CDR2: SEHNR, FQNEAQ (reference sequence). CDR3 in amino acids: CASSAVSSYNEQFF. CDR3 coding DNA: TGTGCCAGCAGCGCCGTTAGCTCCTACAATGAGCAGTTCTTC. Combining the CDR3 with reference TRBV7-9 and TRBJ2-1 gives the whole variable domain DTGVSQNPRHKITKRGQNVTFRCDPISEHNRLYWYRQTLGQGPEFLTYFQNEAQLEKSRLLSDRFSAERPKGSFSTLEIQRTEQGDSAMYLCASSAVSSYNEQFFGPGTRLTVL.

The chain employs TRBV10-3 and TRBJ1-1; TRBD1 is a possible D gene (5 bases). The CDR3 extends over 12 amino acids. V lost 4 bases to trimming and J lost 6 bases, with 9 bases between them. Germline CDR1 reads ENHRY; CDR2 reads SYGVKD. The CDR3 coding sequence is TGTGCCATCAGTGGCCCGGGGGCTGAAGCTTTCTTT. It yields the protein CAISGPGAEAFF.

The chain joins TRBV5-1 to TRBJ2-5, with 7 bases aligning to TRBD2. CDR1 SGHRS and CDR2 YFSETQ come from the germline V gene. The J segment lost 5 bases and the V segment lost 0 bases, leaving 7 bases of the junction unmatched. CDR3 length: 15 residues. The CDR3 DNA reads TGCGCCAGCAGCTTGGTCGGGGGGAACGGGGAGACCCAGTACTTC. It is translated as CASSLVGGNGETQYF.

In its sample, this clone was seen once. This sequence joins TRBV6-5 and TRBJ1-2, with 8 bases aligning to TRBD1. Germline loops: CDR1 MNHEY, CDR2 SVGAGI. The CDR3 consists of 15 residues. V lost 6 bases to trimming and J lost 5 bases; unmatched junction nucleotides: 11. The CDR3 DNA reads TGTGCCAGCAGCCACCAGGCGGACAGGGCGTATGGCTACACCTTC. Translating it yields CASSHQADRAYGYTF.

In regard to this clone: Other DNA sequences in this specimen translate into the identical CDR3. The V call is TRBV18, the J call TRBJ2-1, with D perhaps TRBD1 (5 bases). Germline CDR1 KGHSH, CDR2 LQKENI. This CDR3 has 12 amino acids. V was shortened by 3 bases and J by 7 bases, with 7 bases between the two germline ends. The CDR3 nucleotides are TGTGCCAGCTCACCGCAGGGAAATGAGCAGTTCTTC. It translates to CASSPQGNEQFF.

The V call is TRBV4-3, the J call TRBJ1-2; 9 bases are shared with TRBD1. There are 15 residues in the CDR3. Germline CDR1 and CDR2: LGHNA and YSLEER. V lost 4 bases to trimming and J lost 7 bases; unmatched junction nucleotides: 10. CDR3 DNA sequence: TGCGCCAGCAGCCCTACCGGGACAGGGACGGCTGGCTACACCTTC. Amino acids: CASSPTGTGTAGYTF.

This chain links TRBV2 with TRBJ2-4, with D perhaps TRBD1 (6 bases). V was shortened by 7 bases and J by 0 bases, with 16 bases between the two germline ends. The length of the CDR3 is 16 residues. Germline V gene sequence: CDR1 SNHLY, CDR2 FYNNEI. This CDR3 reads CASIADRTLAKNIQYF. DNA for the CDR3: TGTGCCAGCATCGCTGACAGGACCTTAGCCAAAAACATTCAGTACTTC.

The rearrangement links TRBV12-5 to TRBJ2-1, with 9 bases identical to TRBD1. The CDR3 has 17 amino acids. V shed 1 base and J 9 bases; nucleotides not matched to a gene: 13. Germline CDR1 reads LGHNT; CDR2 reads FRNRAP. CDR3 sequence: CASGLDRGQGVASEQFF. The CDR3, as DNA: TGTGCTAGTGGTTTGGACAGGGGACAGGGAGTAGCAAGTGAGCAGTTCTTC.

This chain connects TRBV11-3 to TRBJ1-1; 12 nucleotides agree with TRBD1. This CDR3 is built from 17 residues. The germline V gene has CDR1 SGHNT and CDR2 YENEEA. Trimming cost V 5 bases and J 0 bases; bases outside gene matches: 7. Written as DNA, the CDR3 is TGTGCCAGCAGCATTCCGGGACAGGGGGCCATGAACACTGAAGCTTTCTTT. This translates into CASSIPGQGAMNTEAFF.

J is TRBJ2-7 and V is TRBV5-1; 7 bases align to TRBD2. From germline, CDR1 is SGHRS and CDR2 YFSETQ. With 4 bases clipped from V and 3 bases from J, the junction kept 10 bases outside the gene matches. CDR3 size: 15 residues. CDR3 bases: TGCGCCAGCAGCCCCGGGGGGACCGGTCGCTACGAGCAGTACTTC. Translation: CASSPGGTGRYEQYF.

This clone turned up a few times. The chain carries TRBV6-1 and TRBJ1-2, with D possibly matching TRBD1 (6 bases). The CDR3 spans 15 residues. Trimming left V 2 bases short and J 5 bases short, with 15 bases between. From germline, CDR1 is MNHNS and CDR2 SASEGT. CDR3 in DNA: TGTGCCAGCAGTGAAAGGCAGGGGCCCCGTTATGGCTACACCTTC. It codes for CASSERQGPRYGYTF.

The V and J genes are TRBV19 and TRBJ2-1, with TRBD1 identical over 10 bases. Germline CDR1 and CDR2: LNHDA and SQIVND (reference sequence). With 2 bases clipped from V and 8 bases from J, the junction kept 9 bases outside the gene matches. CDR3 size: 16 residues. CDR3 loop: CASSIIGTGAGDEQFF. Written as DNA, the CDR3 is TGTGCCAGTAGTATAATAGGGACAGGGGCGGGGGATGAGCAGTTCTTC. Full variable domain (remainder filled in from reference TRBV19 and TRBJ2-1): DGGITQSPKYLFRKEGQNVTLSCEQNLNHDAMYWYRQDPGQGLRLIYYSQIVNDFQKGDIAEGYSVSREKKESFPLTVTSAQKNPTAFYLCASSIIGTGAGDEQFFGPGTRLTVL.

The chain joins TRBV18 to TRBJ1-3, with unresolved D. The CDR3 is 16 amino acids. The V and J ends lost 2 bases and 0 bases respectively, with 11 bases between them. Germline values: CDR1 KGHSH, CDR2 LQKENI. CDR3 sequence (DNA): TGTGCCAGCTCACCAAATCCACCGAGCTCTGGAAACACCATATATTTT. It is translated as CASSPNPPSSGNTIYF.

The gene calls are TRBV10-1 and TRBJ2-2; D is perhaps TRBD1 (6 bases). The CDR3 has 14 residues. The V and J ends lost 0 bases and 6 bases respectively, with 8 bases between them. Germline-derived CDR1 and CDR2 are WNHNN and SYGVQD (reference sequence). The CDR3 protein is CASSESGAAGELFF. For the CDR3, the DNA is TGCGCCAGCAGTGAGTCGGGGGCTGCCGGGGAGCTGTTTTTT.

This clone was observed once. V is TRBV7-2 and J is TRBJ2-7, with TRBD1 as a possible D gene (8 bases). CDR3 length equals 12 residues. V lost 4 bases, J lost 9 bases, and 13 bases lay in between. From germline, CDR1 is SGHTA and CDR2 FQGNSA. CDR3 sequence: CASSSQGEGQYF. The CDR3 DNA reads TGTGCCAGCAGCTCACAGGGGGAGGGGCAGTACTTC.